This is a list of T cell receptor beta chains from one sample in a study of T cell responses to AZD1222 COVID-19 vaccine. Generated by immunoSEQ multiplex PCR, the TCRdb table keeps only in-frame clones and is missing some. In the table there are over 150,000 clones, approximately 92% of which are singletons. The material was peripheral blood, obtained on day 0 of AZD1222 vaccination. These receptors originate from an adult in good health. Each CDR3 is given with its conserved first and last residue. A D gene is named only where the DNA matches it firmly. Rows give clone size only sometimes, using once, few, many, or a class for an expanded clone.

TRBJ2-7	.	TRBV21-1	.	TGTGCCAGCAGCAAGCCGGGACTAGCCACTACCTACTACGAGCAGTACTTC	CASSKPGLATTYYEQYF
TRBJ1-1	.	TRBV5-1	.	TGCGCCAGCAGCTGGGACCGATCCACTGAAGCTTTCTTT	CASSWDRSTEAFF
TRBJ1-2	TRBD1	TRBV5-4	.	TGTGCCAGCAGCTTACTAGGGGGCAATGGCTACACCTTC	CASSLLGGNGYTF
TRBJ1-5	TRBD1	TRBV7-2	.	TGTGCCAGCAGCTTAGAGGGGGCCTATAATCAGCCCCAGCATTTT	CASSLEGAYNQPQHF
TRBJ2-7	TRBD2	TRBV3-1/TRBV3-2	.	TGTGCCAGCAGCGCGCCGGGTATCGGGGGGTACGAGCAGTACTTC	CASSAPGIGGYEQYF
TRBJ1-4	TRBD1	TRBV18	.	TGTGCCAGCTCACCTAGGACAGGGGGCCCTAATGAAAAACTGTTTTTT	CASSPRTGGPNEKLFF
TRBJ2-7	TRBD1	TRBV6-2/TRBV6-3	.	TGTGCCAGCAGTACGGACAGGGGCGGATACGAGCAGTACTTC	CASSTDRGGYEQYF
TRBJ1-1	.	TRBV10-3	.	TGTGCCATCAGTGAGCCTGGGGGAGGAAACACTGAAGCTTTCTTT	CAISEPGGGNTEAFF
TRBJ1-2	TRBD1	TRBV11-2	.	TGTGCCAGCAGCCCGGACAGGGGTTATGGCTACACCTTC	CASSPDRGYGYTF
TRBJ1-2	.	TRBV29-1	once	TGCAGCGTTGGGCAGGACTATGGCTACACCTTC	CSVGQDYGYTF